One and the same sample provided the 19 T cell receptor beta chains below, sequenced in a study of monozygotic twins with inflammatory bowel disease. From the 5' RACE reads, TCRdb lists one entry per CDR3 protein and no DNA. The table gives 200,000 to 250,000 distinct CDR3 sequences; the top ten clones make up 7.5% to 8% of it. Sequenced: blood. These receptors all come from a human donor with ulcerative colitis or Crohn's disease, or a healthy co-twin of an affected twin (not recorded which).

The rearrangement joins TRBV28 to TRBJ2-2. The CDR3 runs to 16 residues. Germline V gene lookup returns CDR1 MDHEN and CDR2 SYDVKM. CDR3 residues: CASSFFGGRNTGELFF.

The V and J genes are TRBV24-1 and TRBJ2-2; TCRdb returns TRBD1, unconfirmable since there is no DNA. Germline V gives CDR1 KGHDR, CDR2 SFDVKD. The CDR3 has 17 residues. The CDR3 reads CATSGHNRGYNTGELFF.

CDR3 sequence: CASSLPDGNYGYTF. The chain employs TRBV11-2 and TRBJ1-2. The CDR3 has 14 residues. The germline CDR1 and CDR2 sequences are SGHAT and FQNNGV.

This CDR3 is CASSPSGYREQFF. V and J are TRBV5-1 and TRBJ2-1; TCRdb's assignment of TRBD2 cannot be checked, as there is no DNA. This CDR3 has 13 residues. The germline CDR1 and CDR2 sequences are SGHRS and YFSETQ.

The chain is built from TRBV21-1 and TRBJ1-2. TRBV21-1 is a known pseudogene. The CDR3 is made up of 15 amino acids. CDR3 residues: CASSKAKADPYGYTF.

V usage is TRBV18 and J usage is TRBJ2-2. The CDR3 has 14 residues. Germline assignment: CDR1 KGHSH and CDR2 LQKENI. The CDR3 loop is CASSPQENTGELFF.

The gene calls are TRBV2 and TRBJ2-1; TCRdb calls TRBD1, which cannot be checked without DNA. The CDR3 contains 13 residues. In germline, CDR1 is SNHLY, CDR2 FYNNEI. The CDR3: CASSWTGGNEQFF.

The V and J genes are TRBV3-1 and TRBJ2-5; the D call of TRBD2 rests on TCRdb alone, since no DNA is present to check it. Germline V gene sequence: CDR1 LGHDT, CDR2 YNNKEL (reference sequence). The CDR3 has 16 residues. CDR3 in amino acids: CASSQVLALAEETQYF.

The chain combines TRBV5-1 with TRBJ2-7. Germline CDR1 is SGHRS and CDR2 is YFSETQ. This CDR3 is 11 amino acids long. CDR3 protein: CASREGYEQYF.

This chain uses TRBV7-3 with TRBJ2-1; the D gene TCRdb calls, TRBD2, cannot be checked with no DNA. The CDR3 is made up of 14 amino acids. Per germline, CDR1 SGHTA and CDR2 FQGTGA. The CDR3 loop is CALPVAGRDGEQFF.

This chain links TRBV7-6 with TRBJ2-2; TCRdb selects TRBD2, and the lack of DNA leaves this call unchecked. The CDR3 covers 19 residues. CDR1 SGHVS and CDR2 FNYEAQ come from the germline V gene. The CDR3: CASSLARGLAGVNTGELFF. The full variable domain, with the rest looked up from reference TRBV7-6 and TRBJ2-2, is GAGVSQSPRYKVTKRGQDVALRCDPISGHVSLYWYRQALGQGPEFLTYFNYEAQQDKSGLPNDRFSAERPEGSISTLTIQRTEQRDSAMYRCASSLARGLAGVNTGELFFGEGSRLTVL.

This rearrangement joins TRBV23-1 to TRBJ2-7; TCRdb outputs TRBD2, but without DNA this stays unchecked. TRBV23-1 is placed among ORFs of uncertain function. The CDR3 runs 15 residues. CDR3 residues: CASSPALAEKNEQYF.

The genes are TRBV4-2 and TRBJ2-7; TCRdb's D call of TRBD1 is untestable without DNA. Germline V gene lookup returns CDR1 LGHNA and CDR2 YNFKEQ. This CDR3 contains 15 residues. The chain's CDR3 is CASSHDGQGAYEQYF.

The CDR3 loop reads CASSPHRVGYTF. The chain carries TRBV5-5 and TRBJ1-2; the D call of TRBD1 rests on TCRdb alone, since no DNA is present to check it. Germline lookup yields CDR1 SGHKS and CDR2 YYEKEE (reference sequence). The CDR3 has 12 residues.

The CDR3 spells CASSLADGSSSYNEQFF. The V and J genes are TRBV7-9 and TRBJ2-1. This CDR3 comprises 17 residues. Germline V gives CDR1 SEHNR, CDR2 FQNEAQ (reference sequence).

The genes are TRBV14 and TRBJ2-1; TCRdb calls TRBD1, which cannot be checked without DNA. The germline V gene encodes CDR1 SGHDN and CDR2 FVKESK. This CDR3 contains 15 residues. The CDR3 sequence: CASSRGTGGYNEQFF.

The chain recombines TRBV5-1 with TRBJ1-1; checking the TCRdb D call of TRBD1 is not possible without DNA. Germline V gene data show CDR1 as SGHRS and CDR2 as YFSETQ. The CDR3 runs 15 residues. CDR3 residues: CASSLSGGVSNEAFF.

The V call is TRBV3-1, the J call TRBJ2-2; the TCRdb D gene call, TRBD1, has no DNA to confirm it. The germline V gene has CDR1 LGHDT and CDR2 YNNKEL (reference sequence). The length of the CDR3 is 14 residues. The CDR3 here is CASALYGAPGELFF.

The chain is built from TRBV27 and TRBJ2-7. The germline CDR1 and CDR2 sequences are MNHEY and SMNVEV (reference sequence). The CDR3 extends over 15 amino acids. The CDR3 sequence is CASSLSAGGTYEQYF.